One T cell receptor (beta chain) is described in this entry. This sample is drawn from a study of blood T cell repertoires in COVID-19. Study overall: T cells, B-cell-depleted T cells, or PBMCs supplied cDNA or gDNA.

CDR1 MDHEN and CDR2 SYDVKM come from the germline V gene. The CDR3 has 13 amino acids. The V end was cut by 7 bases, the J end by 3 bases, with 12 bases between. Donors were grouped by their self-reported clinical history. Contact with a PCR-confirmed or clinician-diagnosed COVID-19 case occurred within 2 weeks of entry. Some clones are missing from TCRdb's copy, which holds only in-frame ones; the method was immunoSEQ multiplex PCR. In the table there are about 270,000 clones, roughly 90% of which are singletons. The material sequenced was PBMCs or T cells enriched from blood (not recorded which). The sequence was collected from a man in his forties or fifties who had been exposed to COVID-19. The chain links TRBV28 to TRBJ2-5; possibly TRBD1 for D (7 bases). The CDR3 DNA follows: TGTGCCAGCACCGACAGGGAGGAAGAGACCCAGTACTTC. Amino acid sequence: CASTDREEETQYF.